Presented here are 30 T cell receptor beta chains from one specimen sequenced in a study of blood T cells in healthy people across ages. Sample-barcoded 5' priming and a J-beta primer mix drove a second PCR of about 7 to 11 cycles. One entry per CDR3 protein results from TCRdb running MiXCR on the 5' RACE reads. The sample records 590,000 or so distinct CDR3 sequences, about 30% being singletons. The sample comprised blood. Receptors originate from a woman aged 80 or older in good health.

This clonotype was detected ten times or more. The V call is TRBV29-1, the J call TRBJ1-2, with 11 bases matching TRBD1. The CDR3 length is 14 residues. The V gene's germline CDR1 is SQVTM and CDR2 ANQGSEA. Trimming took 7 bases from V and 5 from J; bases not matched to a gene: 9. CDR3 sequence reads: CSAGQGAGLYGYTF. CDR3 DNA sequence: TGCAGCGCCGGACAGGGGGCTGGGTTATATGGCTACACCTTC.

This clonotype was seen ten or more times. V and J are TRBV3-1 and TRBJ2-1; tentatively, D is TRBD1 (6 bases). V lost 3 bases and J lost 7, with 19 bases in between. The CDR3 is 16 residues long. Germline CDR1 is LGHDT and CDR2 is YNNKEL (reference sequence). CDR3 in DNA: TGTGCCAGCAGCCATACCGGGACGCTAAGGGGGAATGAGCAGTTCTTC. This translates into CASSHTGTLRGNEQFF.

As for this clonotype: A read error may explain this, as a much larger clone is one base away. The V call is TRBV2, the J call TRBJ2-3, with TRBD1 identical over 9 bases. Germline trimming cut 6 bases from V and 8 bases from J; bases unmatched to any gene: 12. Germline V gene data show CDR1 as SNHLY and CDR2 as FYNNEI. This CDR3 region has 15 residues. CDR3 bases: TGTGCCAGCAGAGTACAGGGGGCTCCCTCAGGTACGCAGTATTTT. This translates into CASRVQGAPSGTQYF.

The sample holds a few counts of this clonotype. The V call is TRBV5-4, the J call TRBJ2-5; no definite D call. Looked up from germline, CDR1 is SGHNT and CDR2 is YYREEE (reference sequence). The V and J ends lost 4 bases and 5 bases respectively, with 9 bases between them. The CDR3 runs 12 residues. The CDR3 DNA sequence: TGTGCCAGCAGCCCTGAGCAGGAGACCCAGTACTTC. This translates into CASSPEQETQYF. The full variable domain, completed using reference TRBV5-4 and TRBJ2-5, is ETGVTQSPTHLIKTRGQQVTLRCSSQSGHNTVSWYQQALGQGPQFIFQYYREEENGRGNFPPRFSGLQFPNYSSELNVNALELDDSALYLCASSPEQETQYFGPGTRLLVL.

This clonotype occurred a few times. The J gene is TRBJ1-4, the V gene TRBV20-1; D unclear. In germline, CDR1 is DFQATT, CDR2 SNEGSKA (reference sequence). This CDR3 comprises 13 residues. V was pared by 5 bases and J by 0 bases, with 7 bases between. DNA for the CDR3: TGCAGTGCTCTACACGCAACTAATGAAAAACTGTTTTTT. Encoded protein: CSALHATNEKLFF.

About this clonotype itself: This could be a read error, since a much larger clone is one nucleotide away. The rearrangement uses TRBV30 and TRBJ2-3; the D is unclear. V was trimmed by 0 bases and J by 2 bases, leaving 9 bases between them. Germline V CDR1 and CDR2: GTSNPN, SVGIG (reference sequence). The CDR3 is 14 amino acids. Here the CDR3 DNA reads TGTGCCTGGAGTGTACGAAGAGACACAGATACGCAGTATTTT. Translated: CAWSVRRDTDTQYF.

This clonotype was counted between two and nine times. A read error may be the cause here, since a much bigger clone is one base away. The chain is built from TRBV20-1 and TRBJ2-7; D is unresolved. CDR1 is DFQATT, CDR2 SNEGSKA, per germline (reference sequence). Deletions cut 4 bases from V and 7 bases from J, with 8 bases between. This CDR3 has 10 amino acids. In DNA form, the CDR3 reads TGCAGTGCTACTTACAATGAGCAGTACTTC. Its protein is CSATYNEQYF.

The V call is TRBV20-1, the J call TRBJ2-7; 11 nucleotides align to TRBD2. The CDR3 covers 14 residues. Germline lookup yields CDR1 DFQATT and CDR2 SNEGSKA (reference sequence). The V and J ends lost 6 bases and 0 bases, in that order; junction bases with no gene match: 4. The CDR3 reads CSALLAGGSYEQYF. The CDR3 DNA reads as TGCAGTGCACTCCTAGCGGGAGGCTCCTACGAGCAGTACTTC.

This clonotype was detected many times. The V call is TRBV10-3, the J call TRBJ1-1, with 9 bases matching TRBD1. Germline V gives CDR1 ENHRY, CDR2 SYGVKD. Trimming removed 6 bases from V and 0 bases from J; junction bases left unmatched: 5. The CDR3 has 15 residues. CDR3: CAIRQDRGMNTEAFF. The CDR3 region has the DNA TGTGCCATCAGGCAGGACAGGGGTATGAACACTGAAGCTTTCTTT.

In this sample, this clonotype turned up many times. The CDR3 spells CSASIVATDTQYF. The CDR3 nucleotides read TGCAGTGCTAGTATTGTAGCCACAGATACGCAGTATTTT. The chain carries TRBV20-1 and TRBJ2-3; D not certain. The CDR3 consists of 13 residues. Germline V gene data show CDR1 as DFQATT and CDR2 as SNEGSKA (reference sequence). Trimming pared 3 bases from V and 2 bases from J, leaving 9 bases between.

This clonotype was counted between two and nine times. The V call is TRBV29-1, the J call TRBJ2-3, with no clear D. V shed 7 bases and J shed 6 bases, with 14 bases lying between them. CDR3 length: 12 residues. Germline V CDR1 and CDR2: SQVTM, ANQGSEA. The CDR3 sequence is CSALRAGDTQYF. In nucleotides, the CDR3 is TGCAGCGCCCTCCGGGCCGGGGATACGCAGTATTTT.

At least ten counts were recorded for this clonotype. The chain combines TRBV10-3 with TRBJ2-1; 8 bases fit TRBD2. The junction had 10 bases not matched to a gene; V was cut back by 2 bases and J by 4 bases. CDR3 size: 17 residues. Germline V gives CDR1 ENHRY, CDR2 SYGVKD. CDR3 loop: CAISEPPGGPGYNEQFF. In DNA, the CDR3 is TGTGCCATCAGTGAGCCGCCGGGGGGGCCGGGTTACAATGAGCAGTTCTTC.

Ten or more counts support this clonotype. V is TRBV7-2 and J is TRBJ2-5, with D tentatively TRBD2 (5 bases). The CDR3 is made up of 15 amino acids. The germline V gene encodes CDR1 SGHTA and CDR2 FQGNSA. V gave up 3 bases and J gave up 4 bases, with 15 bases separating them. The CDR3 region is CASSFRRRVGETQYF. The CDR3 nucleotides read TGTGCCAGCAGCTTCCGACGGCGGGTGGGAGAGACCCAGTACTTC.

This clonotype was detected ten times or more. CDR3 in amino acids: CSARGAAPNQPQHF. The CDR3 bases are TGCAGTGCTAGGGGGGCGGCTCCCAATCAGCCCCAGCATTTT. This chain links TRBV20-1 with TRBJ1-5, with TRBD1 as a possible D gene (6 bases). Germline lookup yields CDR1 DFQATT and CDR2 SNEGSKA (reference sequence). V lost 3 bases, J lost 3 bases, and 12 bases lay in between. The CDR3 runs 14 residues.

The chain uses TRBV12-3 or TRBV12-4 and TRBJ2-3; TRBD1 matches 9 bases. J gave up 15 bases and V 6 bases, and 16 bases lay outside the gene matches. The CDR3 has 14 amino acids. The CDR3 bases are TGTGCCAGCAGCACAGGGGGCACGGCAGATGCGGAATATTTT. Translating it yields CASSTGGTADAEYF.

The DNA for the CDR3 is TGTGCCAGCAGCCAACCGAACGCAGGGACCCGGGCGGAGACCCAGTACTTC. This encodes CASSQPNAGTRAETQYF. The chain carries TRBV5-4 and TRBJ2-5; D may correspond to TRBD1 or TRBD2 (5 bases each). This CDR3 is 17 amino acids long. Germline V gene lookup returns CDR1 SGHNT and CDR2 YYREEE (reference sequence). V was shortened by 4 bases and J by 5 bases, with 24 bases between the two germline ends.

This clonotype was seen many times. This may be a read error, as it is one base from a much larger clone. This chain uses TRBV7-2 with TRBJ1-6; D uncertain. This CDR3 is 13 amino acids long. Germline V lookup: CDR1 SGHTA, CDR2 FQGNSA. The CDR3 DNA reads TGTGCCAGCAGCTTTCGGACTTCTTCACCCCCCCACTTT. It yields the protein CASSFRTSSPPHF. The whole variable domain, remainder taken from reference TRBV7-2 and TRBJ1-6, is GAGVSQSPSNKVTEKGKDVELRCDPISGHTALYWYRQSLGQGLEFLIYFQGNSAPDKSGLPSDRFSAERTGGSVSTLTIQRTQQEDSAVYLCASSFRTSSPPHFGNGTRLTVT.

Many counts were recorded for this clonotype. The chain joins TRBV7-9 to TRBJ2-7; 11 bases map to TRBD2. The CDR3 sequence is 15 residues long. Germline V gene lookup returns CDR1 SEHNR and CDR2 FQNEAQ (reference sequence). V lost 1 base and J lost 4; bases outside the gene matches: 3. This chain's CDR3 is CASSLDPSGRYEQYF. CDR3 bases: TGTGCCAGCAGCTTAGACCCTAGCGGGAGGTACGAGCAGTACTTC.

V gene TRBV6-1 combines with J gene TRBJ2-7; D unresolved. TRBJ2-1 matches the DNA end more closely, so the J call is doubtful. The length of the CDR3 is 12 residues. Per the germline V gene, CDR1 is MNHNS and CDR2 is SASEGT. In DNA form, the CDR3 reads TGTGCCAGCAGCGAGACCCCCTACGAGCAGTTCTTC. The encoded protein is CASSETPYEQFF.

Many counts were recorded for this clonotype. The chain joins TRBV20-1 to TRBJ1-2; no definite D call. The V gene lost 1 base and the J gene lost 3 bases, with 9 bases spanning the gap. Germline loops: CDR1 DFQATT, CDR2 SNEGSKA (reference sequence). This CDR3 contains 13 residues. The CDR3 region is CSARVPYDYGYTF. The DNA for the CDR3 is TGCAGTGCTAGAGTTCCCTACGACTATGGCTACACCTTC.

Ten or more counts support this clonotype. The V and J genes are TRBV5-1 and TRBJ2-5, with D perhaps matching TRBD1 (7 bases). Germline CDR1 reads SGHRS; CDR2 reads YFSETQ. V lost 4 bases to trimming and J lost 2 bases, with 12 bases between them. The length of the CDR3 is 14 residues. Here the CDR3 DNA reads TGCGCCAGCAGCCAGGGGGGTCCACAAGAGACCCAGTACTTC. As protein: CASSQGGPQETQYF.

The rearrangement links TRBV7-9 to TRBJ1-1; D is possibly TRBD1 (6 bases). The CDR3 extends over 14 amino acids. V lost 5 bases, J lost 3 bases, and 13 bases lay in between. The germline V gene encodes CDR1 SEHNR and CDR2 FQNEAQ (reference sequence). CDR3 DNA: TGTGCCAGCAGCCGGGAGGACAGCTACACTGAAGCTTTCTTT. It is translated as CASSREDSYTEAFF.

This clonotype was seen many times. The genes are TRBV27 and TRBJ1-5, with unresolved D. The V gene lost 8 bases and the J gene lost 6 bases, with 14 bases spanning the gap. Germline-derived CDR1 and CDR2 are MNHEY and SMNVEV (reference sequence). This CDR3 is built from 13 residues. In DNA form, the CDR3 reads TGTGCCAGCGGCGCAGGAAGTTTTCAGCCCCAGCATTTT. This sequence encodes CASGAGSFQPQHF.

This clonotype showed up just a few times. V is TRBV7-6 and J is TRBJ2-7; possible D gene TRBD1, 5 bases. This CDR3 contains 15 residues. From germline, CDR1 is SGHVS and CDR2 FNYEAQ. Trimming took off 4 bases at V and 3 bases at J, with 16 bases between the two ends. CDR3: CASSSRGGQVYEQYF. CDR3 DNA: TGTGCCAGCAGCTCAAGGGGTGGGCAGGTCTACGAGCAGTACTTC.

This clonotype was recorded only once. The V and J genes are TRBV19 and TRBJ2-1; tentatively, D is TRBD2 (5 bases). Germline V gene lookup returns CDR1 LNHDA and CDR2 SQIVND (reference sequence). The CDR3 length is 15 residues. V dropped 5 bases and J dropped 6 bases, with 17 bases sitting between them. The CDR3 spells CASSAPSRAINEQFF. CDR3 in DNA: TGTGCCAGTAGTGCCCCGTCGCGGGCCATCAATGAGCAGTTCTTC. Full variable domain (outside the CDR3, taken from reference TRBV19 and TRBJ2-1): DGGITQSPKYLFRKEGQNVTLSCEQNLNHDAMYWYRQDPGQGLRLIYYSQIVNDFQKGDIAEGYSVSREKKESFPLTVTSAQKNPTAFYLCASSAPSRAINEQFFGPGTRLTVL.

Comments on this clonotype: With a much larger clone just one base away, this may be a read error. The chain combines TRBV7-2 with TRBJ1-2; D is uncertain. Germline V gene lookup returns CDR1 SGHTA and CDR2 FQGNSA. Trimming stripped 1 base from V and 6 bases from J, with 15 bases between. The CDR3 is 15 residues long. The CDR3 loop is CASSLDQTSNHGYTF. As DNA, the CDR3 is TGTGCCAGCAGCTTAGACCAGACGTCCAACCATGGCTACACCTTC.

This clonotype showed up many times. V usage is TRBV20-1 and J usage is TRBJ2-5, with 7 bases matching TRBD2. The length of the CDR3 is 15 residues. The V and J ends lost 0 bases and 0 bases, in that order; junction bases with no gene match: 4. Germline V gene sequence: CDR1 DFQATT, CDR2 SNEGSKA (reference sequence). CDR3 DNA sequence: TGCAGTGCTAGAGATCCAGCGGGGTACCAAGAGACCCAGTACTTC. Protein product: CSARDPAGYQETQYF.

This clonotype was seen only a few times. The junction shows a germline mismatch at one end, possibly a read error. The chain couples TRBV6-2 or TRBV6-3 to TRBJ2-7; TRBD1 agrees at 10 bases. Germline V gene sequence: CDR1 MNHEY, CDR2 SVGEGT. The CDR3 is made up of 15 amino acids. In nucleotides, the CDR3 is TGTGCCAGCAGTCCCGGGACAGGGGTATCCTACGAGCGGTACTTC. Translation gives CASSPGTGVSYERYF.

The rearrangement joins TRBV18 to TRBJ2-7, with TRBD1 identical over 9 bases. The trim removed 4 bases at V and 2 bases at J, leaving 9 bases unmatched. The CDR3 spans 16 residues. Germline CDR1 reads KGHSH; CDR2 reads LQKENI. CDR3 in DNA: TGTGCCAGCTCACTTTCCCGGGGACAGGGCACCTACGAGCAGTACTTC. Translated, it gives CASSLSRGQGTYEQYF. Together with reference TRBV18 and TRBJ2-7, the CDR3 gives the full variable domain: NAGVMQNPRHLVRRRGQEARLRCSPMKGHSHVYWYRQLPEEGLKFMVYLQKENIIDESGMPKERFSAEFPKEGPSILRIQQVVRGDSAAYFCASSLSRGQGTYEQYFGPGTRLTVT.

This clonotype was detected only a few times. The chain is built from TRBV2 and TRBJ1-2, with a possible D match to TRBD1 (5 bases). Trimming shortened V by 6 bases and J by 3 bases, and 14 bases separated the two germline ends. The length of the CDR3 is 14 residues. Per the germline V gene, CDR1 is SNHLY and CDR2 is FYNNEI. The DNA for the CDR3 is TGTGCCAGCAGCGAGGGAGGGGTGGACTATGGCTACACCTTC. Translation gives CASSEGGVDYGYTF.